The clone carrying this TCR beta chain was counted only a few times. This sample was included in a study of T cells after yellow fever vaccination. Looking at the study overall: Preparing low-cell-number fractions relied on SMART-Seq v4 Ultra Low Input.

TCRdb re-analysed the 5' RACE reads in MiXCR, keeping a single row per CDR3 protein. In the table there are hundreds of thousands of distinct CDR3 sequences, around an eighth of which are singletons. The material was PBMCs, obtained on the day of the yellow fever booster vaccination. This sequence was found in a man aged 25 to 40 who received the YFV17D yellow fever vaccine.

CDR3 in amino acids: CAVREQNSYEQYF. DNA of the CDR3: TGTGCCGTTCGAGAACAGAACTCCTACGAGCAGTACTTC. The chain combines TRBV10-3 with TRBJ2-7, with unresolved D. This CDR3 contains 13 residues. Germline values: CDR1 ENHRY, CDR2 SYGVKD. The V end lost 11 bases, the J end lost 0 bases, and 14 bases lay between the germline ends.